These 14 T cell receptor beta chains came from one sample sequenced in a study of T cell responses to AZD1222 COVID-19 vaccine (TCRdb year 2021). The library was produced with the immunoSEQ multiplex PCR assay. The immuneACCESS repertoire file appears here via TCRdb, limited to in-frame rearrangements. These files lack a portion of the clones; in checked studies, under half of the deficit traces to unresolved V genes, and the cause of the others is not known. The sample has approximately 140,000 clones on record, around 89% of them singletons. The biggest ten clones account for around 5% of the sample. Reading the label with the study, this specimen's time point is: baseline before first vaccination. Sequences were derived from peripheral blood, sampled on day 0 of AZD1222 vaccination. These TCRs come from an adult in good health.

This sequence joins TRBV7-9 and TRBJ1-1, with 7 nucleotides matching TRBD1. The germline V gene has CDR1 SEHNR and CDR2 FQNEAQ (reference sequence). The junction had 8 bases not matched to a gene; V was cut back by 0 bases and J by 7 bases. This CDR3 is 15 amino acids long. CDR3 nucleotides: TGTGCCAGCAGCTTAGCGCGGGACAGCGTCAATGAAGCTTTCTTT. It yields the protein CASSLARDSVNEAFF.

The chain couples TRBV7-2 to TRBJ1-5; no definite D call. Germline V gives CDR1 SGHTA, CDR2 FQGNSA. CDR3 length: 17 residues. The ends were cut back, 1 base at V and 5 bases at J, with 18 bases in the middle. The CDR3 DNA reads as TGTGCCAGCAGCTTAGAAAGACTCCTAGGAAGTGATCAGCCCCAGCATTTT. It encodes CASSLERLLGSDQPQHF.

The gene calls are TRBV11-1 and TRBJ1-2, with TRBD1 identical over 7 bases. Trimming cost V 0 bases and J 3 bases; bases outside gene matches: 4. Germline V gene sequence: CDR1 SGHAT, CDR2 FQDESV (reference sequence). The length of the CDR3 is 15 residues. CDR3 nucleotides: TGTGCCAGCAGCTTAGCGACAGGGCATTACTATGGCTACACCTTC. This translates into CASSLATGHYYGYTF.

V is TRBV7-2 and J is TRBJ2-1; D gene ambiguous. Germline CDR1 SGHTA, CDR2 FQGNSA. The CDR3 loop spans 18 amino acids. V was clipped by 8 bases and J by 4 bases, with 27 bases between them. CDR3 protein: CASGFLYRQAGKYNEQFF. The CDR3 DNA follows: TGTGCCAGCGGTTTTCTTTATAGGCAGGCCGGAAAATACAATGAGCAGTTCTTC.

V usage is TRBV30 and J usage is TRBJ1-1; weak D call: TRBD1 (6 bases). Looked up from germline, CDR1 is GTSNPN and CDR2 is SVGIG (reference sequence). CDR3 size: 15 residues. Trimming pared 4 bases from V and 1 base from J, leaving 16 bases between. This CDR3 reads CAWNAKGHKNTEAFF. CDR3 coding DNA: TGTGCCTGGAATGCCAAGGGACACAAGAACACTGAAGCTTTCTTT.

The chain has TRBV6-6 and TRBJ1-3; D unresolved. The germline V gene encodes CDR1 MNHNY and CDR2 SVGAGI (reference sequence). The CDR3 is 16 residues long. V was shortened by 6 bases and J by 7 bases, with 22 bases between the two germline ends. CDR3 amino acids: CASRPSTYLLRNTIYF. In DNA form, the CDR3 reads TGTGCCAGCAGGCCGAGCACATACCTCCTACGGAACACCATATATTTT.

V is TRBV2 and J is TRBJ2-1; 13 bases fit TRBD2. The CDR3 is 15 residues long. Germline assignment: CDR1 SNHLY and CDR2 FYNNEI. V shed 5 bases, J shed 7 bases, and the junction held 5 bases outside the gene matches. CDR3 nucleotide sequence: TGTGCCAGCAGTTCACTAGCGGGAGGGCTAAATGAGCAGTTCTTC. This translates into CASSSLAGGLNEQFF.

The chain recombines TRBV24-1 with TRBJ2-3; unclear D gene. The V end was cut by 4 bases, the J end by 2 bases, with 12 bases between. The germline gives CDR1 KGHDR, CDR2 SFDVKD. The CDR3 has 15 amino acids. The CDR3 bases are TGTGCCACCAGTGACGCGGCCCAGATCACAGATACGCAGTATTTT. It translates to CATSDAAQITDTQYF.

The chain recombines TRBV9 with TRBJ1-4; possible D gene TRBD1, 6 bases. The germline V gene has CDR1 SGDLS and CDR2 YYNGEE. The V end lost 1 base, the J end lost 8 bases, and 12 bases lay between the germline ends. The CDR3 totals 14 residues. In DNA, the CDR3 is TGTGCCAGCAGCGTATGGGACATACCAGAAAAACTGTTTTTT. It is translated as CASSVWDIPEKLFF.

The V and J genes are TRBV9 and TRBJ2-1; D is perhaps TRBD2 (6 bases). Trimming removed 4 bases at V and 9 bases at J, with 17 bases between. The germline V gene has CDR1 SGDLS and CDR2 YYNGEE. The CDR3 runs 14 residues. CDR3 DNA sequence: TGTGCCAGCAGCTCCAGCTGGCGGGATAGTGAGCAGTTCTTC. Protein sequence: CASSSSWRDSEQFF.

The chain joins TRBV19 to TRBJ1-5; possibly TRBD1 for D (5 bases). Trimming took 3 bases from V and 2 from J, leaving 17 bases between them. From germline, CDR1 is LNHDA and CDR2 SQIVND (reference sequence). This CDR3 comprises 17 residues. The CDR3 coding sequence is TGTGCCAGTAGTATCAGGGACTCCTTTGGTGGCAATCAGCCCCAGCATTTT. Its translation: CASSIRDSFGGNQPQHF.

The CDR3: CASSSPTGVGETQYF. In nucleotides, the CDR3 is TGTGCCAGCAGCTCCCCCACGGGAGTAGGAGAGACCCAGTACTTC. The J gene is TRBJ2-5, the V gene TRBV5-8, with D possibly being TRBD2 (6 bases). This CDR3 comprises 15 residues. Germline CDR1 SGHTS, CDR2 YDEGEE. V gave up 3 bases and J gave up 4 bases, with 16 bases separating them. The full variable domain, in which reference TRBV5-8 and TRBJ2-5 provide the parts outside the CDR3, is EAGVTQSPTHLIKTRGQQATLRCSPISGHTSVYWYQQALGLGLQFLLWYDEGEERNRGNFPPRFSGRQFPNYSSELNVNALELEDSALYLCASSSPTGVGETQYFGPGTRLLVL.

This clone was seen just once. This chain uses TRBV2 with TRBJ1-2; D uncertain. The CDR3 has 13 residues. Trimming took 0 bases from V and 7 from J, leaving 9 bases between them. The germline V gene has CDR1 SNHLY and CDR2 FYNNEI. The CDR3 region is CASSEAWPSGYTF. The CDR3 bases are TGTGCCAGCAGTGAAGCGTGGCCCAGTGGCTACACCTTC. Together with reference TRBV2 and TRBJ1-2, the CDR3 gives the full variable domain: EPEVTQTPSHQVTQMGQEVILRCVPISNHLYFYWYRQILGQKVEFLVSFYNNEISEKSEIFDDQFSVERPDGSNFTLKIRSTKLEDSAMYFCASSEAWPSGYTFGSGTRLTVV.

The chain employs TRBV7-9 and TRBJ1-4; 8 bases align to TRBD1. V was clipped by 3 bases and J by 8 bases; unmatched bases: 8. Germline V lookup: CDR1 SEHNR, CDR2 FQNEAQ (reference sequence). The CDR3 totals 15 residues. The CDR3 DNA is TGTGCCAGCAGCTTTCTCGGACAGGGCGGCGAAAAACTGTTTTTT. Protein sequence: CASSFLGQGGEKLFF.